This T cell receptor beta chain comes out of a study of blood T cells in healthy people across ages. Details on this clonotype: Its cognate antigen is unknown.

Primed by a sample-barcoded 5' primer and a J-beta primer mix, a second PCR proceeded for about 6 to 12 cycles. A minimum of 2.5 million CDR3-containing paired-end reads was obtained for each sample. TCRdb reprocessed the 5' RACE reads with MiXCR, giving one entry per CDR3 protein. Of about 290,000 distinct CDR3 sequences listed, 27% are singletons. Overall study findings and caveats: Investigators treated diversity estimates from one million T cells as underestimates.

V lost 6 bases, J lost 6 bases, and 23 bases lay in between. Germline V gives CDR1 MDHEN, CDR2 SYDVKM. This CDR3 is 16 amino acids long. Sequencing input: blood. The V call is TRBV28, the J call TRBJ2-5; a weak D match, TRBD2 (5 bases). This clonotype was sampled from a woman in her 70s in good health. In nucleotides, the CDR3 is TGTGCCAGCAGCCATCCTCCCGGGCTCGGGGAAAAGACCCAGTACTTC. Residues: CASSHPPGLGEKTQYF. The full variable domain, rest sourced from reference TRBV28 and TRBJ2-5, is DVKVTQSSRYLVKRTGEKVFLECVQDMDHENMFWYRQDPGLGLRLIYFSYDVKMKEKGDIPEGYSVSREKKERFSLILESASTNQTSMYLCASSHPPGLGEKTQYFGPGTRLLVL.